These T cell receptor beta chains were read from a single sample in a study of vaccination and CD4 T cells after COVID-19. From the PCR reads, TCRdb called clonotypes with MiXCR, one entry per CDR3 protein. This table holds a few thousand distinct CDR3 sequences, 16% found once. These receptors lack a known antigen. Sequenced input: CD4+ T cells from blood, cultured in vitro. The receptor set was obtained from a human donor who had recovered from COVID-19. Each CDR3 is given without its conserved first and last residue.

length	V	J	CDR3
12	TRBV6-1	TRBJ2-7	ASTESGHPYEQY
11	TRBV12-3/TRBV12-4	TRBJ1-1	ASSSLTGTEAF
12	TRBV6-5	TRBJ2-7	ASSYLQQSYEQY
12	TRBV5-4	TRBJ2-2	ASSLEGYTGELF
14	TRBV7-2	TRBJ2-1	ASSLDWQGDYNEQF
13	TRBV5-4	TRBJ2-5	ASSSRSTGLGTQY
14	TRBV20-1	TRBJ1-3	SASMPRGSSGNTIY
13	TRBV20-1	TRBJ2-5	SAMSGQDKISAQY
11	TRBV7-2	TRBJ1-5	ASSFDRGQPQH
11	TRBV19	TRBJ1-5	ASGIVGDKPQH
12	TRBV30	TRBJ2-6	ACHLYSGANVLT
12	TRBV20-1	TRBJ1-1	SASMRVWDTEAF
12	TRBV2	TRBJ1-2	ASSPQTGTGGYT
12	TRBV5-6	TRBJ1-2	ASSLPGQGARGT
13	TRBV5-1	TRBJ2-1	ASSLAPGGRNEQF
13	TRBV30	TRBJ2-5	AWSIGGTSIRAQY
15	TRBV19	TRBJ1-2	ASSTHSAQGQGDGYT
15	TRBV10-3	TRBJ2-7	AISEVLAGPRSYEQY
13	TRBV6-5	TRBJ1-1	ASSSPGTGRTEAF
12	TRBV10-2	TRBJ2-3	ASTATSGGDTQY
13	TRBV20-1	TRBJ2-5	SAIRGGGGRETQY
14	TRBV6-1	TRBJ2-3	ASSEGGGAGTDTQY
12	TRBV6-5	TRBJ1-2	ASSYSRRNYGYT
10	TRBV12-3/TRBV12-4	TRBJ1-1	ASSSRYTEAF
10	TRBV6-1	TRBJ1-2	ASREGNYGYT
10	TRBV2	TRBJ2-5	ASSEGQETQY
14	TRBV6-4	TRBJ2-2	ASSVEAGGHTGELF
12	TRBV12-3/TRBV12-4	TRBJ1-1	ASSLMVQGPEAF
11	TRBV3-1	TRBJ2-2	ASSPLDTGELF
11	TRBV20-1	TRBJ1-1	SAADVLNTEAF
19	TRBV5-1	TRBJ2-3	ASSLGEPIATRDSSTDTQY
13	TRBV4-2	TRBJ1-2	ASSQDRGGIYGYT
11	TRBV5-1	TRBJ2-2	ASSRGDTGELF
15	TRBV6-1	TRBJ2-2	ASSDSRDRANTGELF
12	TRBV7-3	TRBJ2-7	ASSAGTGLYEQY
11	TRBV30	TRBJ2-1	AWSDGTPNEQF
15	TRBV7-9	TRBJ2-1	ASSLGAGTGLYNEQF
12	TRBV30	TRBJ1-1	AWSRTGGDTEAF
15	TRBV20-1	TRBJ2-7	SASPPGTSGGFYEQY
10	TRBV6-1	TRBJ2-3	ASSRSGDTQY